This T cell receptor (beta chain) was captured by sequencing in a study of control samples from healthy donors and cancer patients. The germline V gene encodes CDR1 SGHRS and CDR2 YFSETQ. V dropped 5 bases and J dropped 0 bases, with 10 bases sitting between them. The CDR3 has 14 residues. The repertoire was sequenced with immunoSEQ multiplex PCR; TCRdb's copy has only in-frame clones and lacks some. This table holds 80,000 to 100,000 clones, roughly 88% found once. The sequence came from a man under 40 in good health. V gene TRBV5-1 combines with J gene TRBJ2-3; no definite D call. Sequenced sample: blood. CDR3 in amino acids: CASRFGDSTDTQYF. CDR3 nucleotides: TGCGCCAGCAGATTCGGCGATAGCACAGATACGCAGTATTTT.